Each of the 10 T cell receptor beta chains below was sequenced from the same sample in a study of blood T cell repertoires in COVID-19. Profiling relied on immunoSEQ multiplex PCR, and the TCRdb table lists in-frame clones only, not all of them. The sample shows around 430,000 clones, more than 70% of them seen only once. The specimen was peripheral blood. The receptors come from a woman in her fifties or sixties with COVID-19, enrolled during active disease.

This rearrangement joins TRBV3-1 (or the pseudogene TRBV3-2) to TRBJ1-1, with a tentative D call TRBD1 (6 bases). Looked up from germline, CDR1 is LGHDT and CDR2 is YNNKEL (reference sequence). With 1 base removed from V and 5 bases from J, the gap between germline ends came to 11 bases. The CDR3 totals 14 residues. The CDR3 DNA reads TGTGCCAGCAGCCAAGTAGCAGGGGAAACTGAAGCTTTCTTT. Translating gives CASSQVAGETEAFF.

This chain uses TRBV10-3 with TRBJ2-3; weak D call: TRBD1 (6 bases). CDR1 ENHRY and CDR2 SYGVKD come from the germline V gene. The CDR3 spans 14 residues. Trimming shortened V by 4 bases and J by 2 bases, and 10 bases separated the two germline ends. The CDR3 coding sequence is TGTGCCATCAGTGGGGGGCTTCACACAGATACGCAGTATTTT. It is translated as CAISGGLHTDTQYF.

The genes are TRBV30 and TRBJ1-5; D may be TRBD1 (6 bases). Per germline, CDR1 GTSNPN and CDR2 SVGIG (reference sequence). V was trimmed by 1 base and J by 8 bases, leaving 18 bases between them. The CDR3 extends over 15 amino acids. CDR3 loop: CAWSGGRGSGEPQHF. DNA of the CDR3: TGTGCCTGGAGTGGGGGGCGCGGAAGCGGTGAGCCCCAGCATTTT.

The chain joins TRBV6-1 to TRBJ1-4; D gene unclear. V lost 2 bases to trimming and J lost 0 bases, with 10 bases between them. This CDR3 contains 16 residues. Germline-derived CDR1 and CDR2 are MNHNS and SASEGT. CDR3: CASSETVLATNEKLFF. The CDR3 DNA reads as TGTGCCAGCAGTGAAACAGTTCTGGCAACTAATGAAAAACTGTTTTTT.

This chain connects TRBV5-1 to TRBJ2-5; 10 bases fit TRBD2. The V gene end was trimmed by 4 bases and the J gene end by 1 base; junction bases not matched to a gene: 7. CDR1 is SGHRS and CDR2 is YFSETQ in the germline V gene. The CDR3 covers 16 residues. The CDR3 protein is CASSTVAGGPQETQYF. CDR3 coding DNA: TGCGCCAGCAGCACCGTAGCGGGGGGCCCCCAAGAGACCCAGTACTTC.

The genes are TRBV12-3 or TRBV12-4 and TRBJ1-5; D remains ambiguous. The CDR3 length is 13 residues. V was pared by 3 bases and J by 5 bases, with 8 bases between. This chain's CDR3 is CASSFARDQPQHF. The CDR3, as DNA: TGTGCCAGCAGTTTCGCACGAGATCAGCCCCAGCATTTT.

The genes are TRBV7-8 and TRBJ1-1; 7 bases are a match to TRBD1. The trim removed 4 bases at V and 3 bases at J, leaving 5 bases unmatched. The germline V gene encodes CDR1 SGHVS and CDR2 FQNEAQ. The CDR3 extends over 14 amino acids. CDR3 nucleotides: TGTGCCAGCAGCTCCCAGGGGGGCCACACTGAAGCTTTCTTT. This codes for CASSSQGGHTEAFF.

J is TRBJ2-1 and V is TRBV6-2 or TRBV6-3, with a possible D match to TRBD2 (5 bases). V was clipped by 4 bases and J by 9 bases, with 28 bases between them. The V gene's germline CDR1 is MNHEY and CDR2 SVGEGT. The CDR3 spans 18 residues. The CDR3 loop is CASSFEAGGLKYVLEQFF. The CDR3 DNA reads as TGTGCCAGCAGTTTCGAAGCTGGCGGGTTGAAGTACGTTCTTGAGCAGTTCTTC.

The chain has TRBV3-1 (or the pseudogene TRBV3-2) and TRBJ1-4; TRBD1 aligns across 10 bases. V gave up 5 bases and J gave up 5 bases; unmatched junction bases: 5. CDR1 is LGHDT, CDR2 YNNKEL, per germline (reference sequence). The CDR3 totals 15 residues. Here the CDR3 reads CASSTLGQGNEKLFF. The CDR3 nucleotides are TGTGCCAGCAGCACATTGGGACAGGGGAATGAAAAACTGTTTTTT.

With respect to this clone: Other DNA sequences of this sample code for an identical CDR3. The DNA for the CDR3 is TGTGCCAGCACATTAGCGGTATCCTACGAGCAGTACTTC. Translating gives CASTLAVSYEQYF. The chain carries TRBV28 and TRBJ2-7; TRBD2 might be the D (6 bases). Germline V CDR1 and CDR2: MDHEN, SYDVKM. The CDR3 totals 13 residues. The V gene lost 7 bases and the J gene lost 1 base, with 11 bases spanning the gap.